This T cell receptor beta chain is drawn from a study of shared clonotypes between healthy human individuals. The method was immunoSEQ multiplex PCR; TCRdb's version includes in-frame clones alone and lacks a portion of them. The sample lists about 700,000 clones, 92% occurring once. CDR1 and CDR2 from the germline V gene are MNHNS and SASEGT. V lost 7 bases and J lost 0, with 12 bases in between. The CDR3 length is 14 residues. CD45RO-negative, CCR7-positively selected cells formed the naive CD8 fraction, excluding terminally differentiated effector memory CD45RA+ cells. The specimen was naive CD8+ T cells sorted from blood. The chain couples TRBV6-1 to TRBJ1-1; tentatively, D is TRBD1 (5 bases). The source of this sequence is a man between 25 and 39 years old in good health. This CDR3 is CASTLDSMNTEAFF. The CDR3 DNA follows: TGTGCCAGCACCCTAGACAGCATGAACACTGAAGCTTTCTTT.